This T cell receptor beta chain is from a study of cytomegalovirus exposure and HLA in healthy donors. In the study overall: The same platform as the 650 to 700 first-cohort repertoires was used for the 100 to 150 validation repertoires, a later analysis reported.

Germline V CDR1 and CDR2: WSHSY, SAAADI. The CDR3 covers 13 residues. Trimming took off 4 bases at V and 3 bases at J, with 10 bases between the two ends. This clone was detected only once. The antigen is undetermined. The conserved phenylalanine or tryptophan normally closing the CDR3 is absent here, so this likely arose from a read error. Repertoires were generated with immunoSEQ multiplex PCR, while TCRdb's copy carries only in-frame clones and drops some. The sample shows some 210,000 clones, roughly 83% of them seen only once. Study-wide findings and caveats: A few chains linked to CMV were shown in vitro to be specific for CMV antigens.

The specimen was PBMCs. This chain joins TRBV10-2 and TRBJ2-7; TRBD2 is a possible D gene (5 bases). The receptor was isolated from a woman under 30 in good health and CMV-seronegative. The CDR3, as DNA: TGCGCCAGCAGTGTGAGCGGCCACTACGAGCAGTACCTC. Protein sequence: CASSVSGHYEQYL.